Following are 20 T cell receptor beta chains from one sample sequenced in a study of a mutant IDH1 vaccine in newly diagnosed glioma. Time point indicated: baseline, week 1 (first vaccination visit). This sample's treatment: pre-vaccination baseline after standard-of-care therapy. Clones were read by immunoSEQ multiplex PCR, and TCRdb kept only the in-frame ones, dropping some. The profile shows around 99,000 clones, around 80% of them singletons. The input for sequencing was PBMCs, taken from a glioma patient treated with radiotherapy, temozolomide or both. The receptors were sampled from a middle-aged man with glioma.

V usage is TRBV28 and J usage is TRBJ1-2; TRBD1 aligns across 7 bases. Germline assignment: CDR1 MDHEN and CDR2 SYDVKM. The CDR3 consists of 14 residues. V trimming: 6 bases; J trimming: 3 bases; junction bases outside the gene matches: 7. The CDR3 protein is CASRNQGGDYGYTF. DNA of the CDR3: TGTGCCAGCAGAAATCAGGGGGGGGACTATGGCTACACCTTC.

V and J are TRBV29-1 and TRBJ1-1, with 7 bases aligning to TRBD1. The ends lost 1 base at V and 0 bases at J; junction bases unmatched: 11. The CDR3 has 17 residues. The germline gives CDR1 SQVTM, CDR2 ANQGSEA. CDR3 amino acids: CSVEVRGLRGLNTEAFF. CDR3 sequence (DNA): TGCAGCGTTGAAGTCAGGGGGTTAAGGGGTCTGAACACTGAAGCTTTCTTT.

V gene TRBV9 combines with J gene TRBJ2-1, with 9 bases lining up with TRBD2. Germline loops: CDR1 SGDLS, CDR2 YYNGEE. The CDR3 length is 15 residues. V shed 4 bases, J shed 2 bases, and the junction held 4 bases outside the gene matches. The CDR3 region is CASSHQREAYNEQFF. CDR3 DNA: TGTGCCAGCAGCCACCAGCGGGAGGCCTACAATGAGCAGTTCTTC.

This rearrangement joins TRBV2 to TRBJ2-7; D may be TRBD2 (5 bases). This CDR3 has 15 residues. Trimming cost V 6 bases and J 5 bases, with 20 bases left between them. CDR1 is SNHLY, CDR2 FYNNEI, per germline. This CDR3 reads CASRRAPPPRDEQYF. The CDR3 DNA reads as TGTGCCAGCAGGAGGGCACCCCCCCCTCGGGACGAGCAGTACTTC.

As to this clone: The junction departs from germline at one end; a sequencing error may be responsible. This chain joins TRBV7-7 and TRBJ2-1, with TRBD2 matching over 13 bases. The CDR3 runs 16 residues. The germline gives CDR1 SSHAT, CDR2 FNYEAQ (reference sequence). In DNA, the CDR3 is TGTGCTAGCAGCCCAGGACTAGCGGGAGAAGGCAATGAGCAGTTCTTC. This translates into CASSPGLAGEGNEQFF.

This chain joins TRBV6-5 and TRBJ2-7; no firm D call. Germline loops: CDR1 MNHEY, CDR2 SVGAGI. V lost 7 bases, J lost 3 bases, and 19 bases lay in between. The CDR3 contains 15 residues. The CDR3 DNA reads TGTGCCAGCACCTGGGCCCCACAGACGAACTACGAGCAGTACTTC. It translates to CASTWAPQTNYEQYF.

This chain joins TRBV11-2 and TRBJ2-3, with 8 nucleotides matching TRBD2. The CDR3 is 15 amino acids. The germline V gene has CDR1 SGHAT and CDR2 FQNNGV. V lost 6 bases to trimming and J lost 5 bases; unmatched junction nucleotides: 10. The CDR3 loop is CASRGIAGTGDTQYF. CDR3 in DNA: TGTGCCAGCAGGGGGATAGCGGGAACCGGAGATACGCAGTATTTT.

The V call is TRBV27, the J call TRBJ1-2; D is undetermined. The V end lost 2 bases, the J end lost 7 bases, and 14 bases lay between the germline ends. The CDR3 has 14 amino acids. Germline V lookup: CDR1 MNHEY, CDR2 SMNVEV (reference sequence). CDR3 residues: CASSLGPQVRGYTF. CDR3 bases: TGTGCCAGCAGTTTAGGACCCCAGGTGCGTGGCTACACCTTC.

This chain links TRBV4-3 with TRBJ2-6; D remains unclear. V gave up 4 bases and J gave up 0 bases, with 16 bases separating them. The germline gives CDR1 LGHNA, CDR2 YSLEER. The CDR3 contains 18 residues. CDR3 nucleotide sequence: TGCGCCAGCAGCCCTACCTCTCCGTGGGGCTCTGGGGCCAACGTCCTGACTTTC. Protein: CASSPTSPWGSGANVLTF.

The chain combines TRBV2 with TRBJ1-1; 8 bases agree with TRBD1. Trimming cost V 8 bases and J 2 bases; bases outside gene matches: 13. The germline V gene has CDR1 SNHLY and CDR2 FYNNEI. The CDR3 length is 16 residues. The CDR3 protein is CASSSGQGTPNTEAFF. As DNA, the CDR3 is TGTGCCAGCTCGTCAGGACAGGGAACCCCTAACACTGAAGCTTTCTTT.

V gene TRBV6-6 combines with J gene TRBJ2-7, with TRBD1 matching 7 bases. V lost 7 bases and J lost 6; bases outside the gene matches: 12. This CDR3 contains 14 residues. Germline V gene sequence: CDR1 MNHNY, CDR2 SVGAGI (reference sequence). The CDR3 protein is CASTPVDRSGEQYF. Written as DNA, the CDR3 is TGTGCCAGCACACCCGTGGACAGGAGCGGCGAGCAGTACTTC.

This clone was recorded many times. The V and J genes are TRBV7-2 and TRBJ2-5, with 7 bases aligning to TRBD2. V lost 0 bases and J lost 2; bases outside the gene matches: 3. The germline V gene has CDR1 SGHTA and CDR2 FQGNSA. The CDR3 is 15 amino acids. The DNA for the CDR3 is TGTGCCAGCAGCTTAGCCGGGGGGAGACAAGAGACCCAGTACTTC. Translated: CASSLAGGRQETQYF.

The chain carries TRBV5-8 and TRBJ2-3; TRBD2 aligns across 15 bases. With 4 bases clipped from V and 6 bases from J, the junction kept 3 bases outside the gene matches. The CDR3 has 15 amino acids. Germline assignment: CDR1 SGHTS and CDR2 YDEGEE. The chain's CDR3 is CASSPGTSGGDTQYF. In DNA, the CDR3 is TGTGCCAGCAGCCCCGGGACTAGCGGGGGGGATACGCAGTATTTT.

This rearrangement joins TRBV7-9 to TRBJ2-1; 13 bases agree with TRBD2. Trimming took 5 bases from V and 5 from J; bases not matched to a gene: 6. The CDR3 loop spans 16 amino acids. Per the germline V gene, CDR1 is SEHNR and CDR2 is FQNEAQ (reference sequence). The DNA of the CDR3 is TGTGCCAGCAGCCCTTGGACTAGCGGGGGTCACAATGAGCAGTTCTTC. The encoded protein is CASSPWTSGGHNEQFF.

The chain is built from TRBV6-4 and TRBJ2-3; 8 bases line up with TRBD1. Germline V gene sequence: CDR1 MRHNA, CDR2 SNTAGT. Unmatched junction bases numbered 1, after V lost 5 bases and J lost 0 bases. CDR3 size: 14 residues. The CDR3 protein is CASSRTGSTDTQYF. CDR3 sequence (DNA): TGTGCCAGCAGTCGGACAGGGAGCACAGATACGCAGTATTTT.

This clone showed up just a few times. The V call is TRBV18, the J call TRBJ2-7; TRBD2 aligns across 12 bases. Germline V gene data show CDR1 as KGHSH and CDR2 as LQKENI. V was pared by 4 bases and J by 2 bases, with 3 bases of the junction left unmatched. This CDR3 region has 15 residues. Here the CDR3 reads CASSLGLAGTYEQYF. CDR3 coding DNA: TGTGCCAGCTCACTCGGACTAGCGGGAACCTACGAGCAGTACTTC.

The sample holds one count of this clone. V and J are TRBV11-1 and TRBJ2-5; 8 nucleotides align to TRBD2. The CDR3 has 16 residues. V dropped 3 bases and J dropped 4; count of bases not matched to a gene: 10. The germline CDR1 and CDR2 sequences are SGHAT and FQDESV (reference sequence). CDR3 DNA sequence: TGTGCCAGCAGCTTTCCCCGGGAGGGGGGGCCAGAGACCCAGTACTTC. The encoded protein is CASSFPREGGPETQYF.

This clone was observed a single time. The V gene is TRBV2, the J gene TRBJ2-7; D is perhaps TRBD1 (6 bases). Germline CDR1 is SNHLY and CDR2 is FYNNEI. This CDR3 region has 17 residues. The V end lost 1 base, the J end lost 1 base, and 17 bases lay between the germline ends. CDR3 coding DNA: TGTGCCAGCAGTGAAGAGATAACAGGGCGATTATCCTACGAGCAGTACTTC. This gives the protein CASSEEITGRLSYEQYF.

The CDR3 is CASSLTKTSINQETQYF. CDR3 coding DNA: TGCGCCAGCAGCTTGACTAAGACTAGCATAAACCAAGAGACCCAGTACTTC. The J gene is TRBJ2-5, the V gene TRBV5-1; 7 positions agree with TRBD2. This CDR3 is built from 17 residues. The germline V gene encodes CDR1 SGHRS and CDR2 YFSETQ. V was clipped by 1 base and J by 0 bases; unmatched bases: 9.

V is TRBV5-1 and J is TRBJ1-6; D is possibly TRBD1 (5 bases). CDR1 SGHRS and CDR2 YFSETQ come from the germline V gene. This CDR3 contains 16 residues. V was pared by 0 bases and J by 6 bases, with 13 bases between. CDR3 DNA sequence: TGCGCCAGCAGCTTGGTCTCCGGGACCGGTAATTCACCCCTCCACTTT. Amino acid sequence: CASSLVSGTGNSPLHF.